A selection of T cell receptor beta chains follows, all from one sample in a study of blood T cell repertoires in COVID-19. Data came from immunoSEQ multiplex PCR; TCRdb stores just in-frame clones and leaves some out. In the table there are 150,000 or so clones, around 80% of which are singletons. Sequencing used peripheral blood. These receptors came from a human donor with acute or convalescent COVID-19. The donor label of this sample is uncertain. Both conserved end residues are part of each CDR3. A D gene is named only where the DNA matches it firmly. The size entry is marked missing in some rows and otherwise reads once, few, many or a size class.

abundance | j_gene | d_gene | v_gene | CDR3aa | CDR3nt
. | TRBJ2-3 | TRBD2 | TRBV7-8 | CASSLLASGALSTDTQYF | TGTGCCAGCAGCTTATTGGCTAGCGGGGCTCTAAGCACAGATACGCAGTATTTT
. | TRBJ2-7 | TRBD1 | TRBV18 | CASSLGQATYEQYF | TGTGCCAGCTCACTGGGACAGGCTACCTACGAGCAGTACTTC
. | TRBJ2-4 | TRBD2 | TRBV5-1 | CASSLGLAGLNIQYF | TGCGCCAGCAGCTTGGGTCTAGCGGGTCTAAACATTCAGTACTTC
. | TRBJ2-7 | . | TRBV19 | CASSRQGNEQYF | TGTGCCAGTAGCCGTCAGGGGAACGAGCAGTACTTC
. | TRBJ2-1 | . | TRBV12-3/TRBV12-4 | CASRKTSYNEQFF | TGTGCCAGCAGAAAAACTAGTTACAATGAGCAGTTCTTC
. | TRBJ1-5 | . | TRBV10-3 | CAISDSGGNQPQHF | TGTGCCATCAGTGATTCAGGGGGCAATCAGCCCCAGCATTTT
. | TRBJ2-7 | . | TRBV12-3/TRBV12-4 | CASSRGYEQYF | TGTGCCAGCAGTCGGGGCTACGAGCAGTACTTC
. | TRBJ2-7 | TRBD1 | TRBV29-1 | CSVGQDAWNEQYF | TGCAGCGTGGGACAGGACGCCTGGAACGAGCAGTACTTC
once | TRBJ1-5 | . | TRBV15 | CATSRDRPLGQPQHF | TGTGCCACCAGCAGAGATAGGCCCCTCGGGCAGCCCCAGCATTTT
. | TRBJ2-3 | . | TRBV7-2 | CASSKRVNTDTQYF | TGTGCCAGCAGCAAACGGGTGAACACAGATACGCAGTATTTT
. | TRBJ1-2 | TRBD1 | TRBV25-1 | CASSEYGQGVSRGYTF | TGTGCCAGCAGTGAATATGGGCAGGGGGTTAGTCGGGGCTACACCTTC
. | TRBJ1-2 | TRBD1 | TRBV10-2 | CASRGDRGEGNYGYTF | TGCGCCAGCAGGGGGGACAGGGGAGAGGGAAACTATGGCTACACCTTC
. | TRBJ1-6 | . | TRBV10-3 | CAIRPRTANSPLHF | TGTGCCATCAGGCCCAGGACAGCTAATTCACCCCTCCACTTT
. | TRBJ1-2 | . | TRBV30 | CAWSVSSTVYYYGYTF | TGTGCCTGGAGTGTTTCTTCGACAGTCTATTACTATGGCTACACCTTC
. | TRBJ1-2 | TRBD1 | TRBV15 | CATSLNRGSGYTF | TGTGCCACCAGCCTGAACAGGGGATCTGGCTACACCTTC
. | TRBJ2-1 | TRBD1 | TRBV7-2 | CASSLIGRGSYNEQFF | TGTGCCAGCAGCTTAATCGGCAGGGGGAGTTACAATGAGCAGTTCTTC
. | TRBJ1-1 | TRBD1 | TRBV6-1 | CASSEGQGMIAFF | TGTGCCAGCAGTGAGGGACAGGGGATGATAGCTTTCTTT
few | TRBJ2-1 | TRBD2 | TRBV5-3 | CARSFLQRGAPYSYNEQFF | TGTGCCAGAAGCTTCCTACAGCGGGGGGCCCCCTATTCCTACAATGAGCAGTTCTTC
. | TRBJ2-2 | TRBD1 | TRBV29-1 | CSVFQGAGELFF | TGCAGCGTTTTTCAGGGGGCCGGGGAGCTGTTTTTT
once | TRBJ1-1 | TRBD1 | TRBV5-1 | CASSITQGAATEAFF | TGCGCCAGCAGCATCACACAGGGGGCGGCCACTGAAGCTTTCTTT
. | TRBJ1-2 | . | TRBV4-3 | CASSQDTPGDAYGYTF | TGCGCCAGCAGCCAAGATACCCCAGGGGACGCCTATGGCTACACCTTC
. | TRBJ1-5 | TRBD1 | TRBV19 | CASSIGGGGSQPQHF | TGTGCCAGTAGTATAGGAGGAGGGGGCAGTCAGCCCCAGCATTTT
. | TRBJ2-3 | . | TRBV13 | CASSRGDTQYF | TGTGCCAGCAGCCGCGGAGATACGCAGTATTTT
. | TRBJ2-1 | . | TRBV6-5 | CASSFDRTYNEQFF | TGTGCCAGCAGCTTCGACAGGACCTACAATGAGCAGTTCTTC
. | TRBJ1-6 | . | TRBV6-6 | CASSPAQGPGSPLHF | TGTGCCAGCAGTCCAGCACAGGGCCCAGGGTCACCCCTCCACTTT
. | TRBJ1-2 | . | TRBV18 | CASSLQGTNYGYTF | TGTGCCAGCTCACTTCAGGGGACCAACTATGGCTACACCTTC
. | TRBJ1-6 | TRBD1 | TRBV14 | CASSGQGARNSPLHF | TGTGCCAGCAGCGGGCAGGGGGCGAGGAATTCACCCCTCCACTTT
. | TRBJ2-1 | . | TRBV11-3 | CASSLSLTGSYNEQFF | TGTGCCAGCAGCTTATCGTTGACAGGCTCCTACAATGAGCAGTTCTTC
. | TRBJ1-1 | . | TRBV30 | CAWSHGRASTEAFF | TGTGCCTGGAGTCACGGCAGGGCCTCCACTGAAGCTTTCTTT
. | TRBJ1-6 | . | TRBV12-3/TRBV12-4 | CASSPRVNSPLHF | TGTGCCAGCAGTCCCAGGGTTAATTCACCCCTCCACTTT
. | TRBJ1-2 | . | TRBV5-1 | CASSRDTDNYGYTF | TGCGCCAGCAGCCGGGACACAGATAACTATGGCTACACCTTC
. | TRBJ2-7 | . | TRBV7-9 | CASSSEVLGTQGDEQYF | TGTGCCAGCAGCTCAGAGGTTCTTGGAACCCAAGGCGACGAGCAGTACTTC
. | TRBJ2-4 | TRBD1 | TRBV7-9 | CASNKGQGQNIQYF | TGTGCCAGCAACAAAGGACAGGGTCAAAACATTCAGTACTTC
. | TRBJ1-6 | . | TRBV5-5 | CASSLLGLMYNSPLHF | TGTGCCAGCAGCCTGTTAGGACTGATGTATAATTCACCCCTCCACTTT
. | TRBJ1-5 | TRBD1 | TRBV6-5 | CASRRQGNGNQPQHF | TGTGCCAGCAGGCGACAGGGGAATGGGAATCAGCCCCAGCATTTT
. | TRBJ1-3 | TRBD1 | TRBV19 | CASSTRQGAKGNTIYF | TGTGCCAGTAGTACCAGACAGGGGGCAAAGGGAAACACCATATATTTT
. | TRBJ2-5 | . | TRBV5-1 | CASSRIGAPQETQYF | TGCGCCAGCAGCCGCATAGGAGCGCCCCAAGAGACCCAGTACTTC
. | TRBJ1-2 | TRBD1 | TRBV30 | CAWRGQGALGYTF | TGTGCCTGGAGGGGACAGGGAGCCTTAGGCTACACCTTC
. | TRBJ1-1 | . | TRBV19 | CASSPRTQFRTEAFF | TGTGCCAGTAGTCCGCGGACTCAGTTCAGGACTGAAGCTTTCTTT
once | TRBJ2-7 | TRBD2 | TRBV5-5 | CASSLAGTEVYEQYF | TGTGCCAGCAGCTTAGCGGGAACGGAGGTCTACGAGCAGTACTTC
. | TRBJ1-5 | . | TRBV19 | CASSISDQPQHF | TGTGCCAGTAGTATCTCAGATCAGCCCCAGCATTTT
. | TRBJ2-2 | . | TRBV19 | CASSMQSNTGELFF | TGTGCCAGTAGTATGCAGTCCAACACCGGGGAGCTGTTTTTT
. | TRBJ1-1 | . | TRBV30 | CAWSGGIGAFF | TGTGCCTGGAGCGGAGGGATAGGAGCTTTCTTT
. | TRBJ1-2 | TRBD1 | TRBV18 | CASSPGQGDSWYGYTF | TGTGCCAGCTCACCGGGACAGGGGGACTCTTGGTATGGCTACACCTTC
. | TRBJ1-1 | . | TRBV21-1 | CASSKRGSTEAFF | TGTGCCAGCAGCAAAAGAGGGAGCACTGAAGCTTTCTTT
few | TRBJ1-6 | TRBD1 | TRBV10-3 | CAISVGGQSPLHF | TGTGCCATCAGTGTTGGGGGACAGTCACCCCTCCACTTT
. | TRBJ2-5 | . | TRBV25-1 | CASSEFRGFETQYF | TGTGCCAGCAGTGAATTTAGGGGTTTCGAGACCCAGTACTTC
. | TRBJ1-2 | . | TRBV29-1 | CSVESNGYTF | TGCAGCGTTGAGAGTAATGGCTACACCTTC
. | TRBJ1-2 | . | TRBV4-2 | CASSQGDNYGYTF | TGTGCCAGCAGCCAAGGAGATAACTATGGCTACACCTTC
. | TRBJ2-2 | . | TRBV12-1 | CASSHSPGQGHTGELFF | TGTGCCAGCAGCCATTCACCGGGACAGGGCCACACCGGGGAGCTGTTTTTT
. | TRBJ2-5 | . | TRBV15 | CATSRLGTFQETQYF | TGTGCCACCAGCAGACTTGGGACTTTCCAAGAGACCCAGTACTTC